What follows describes a single TCR beta chain. No antigen is known for it. These data are taken from a study of Ad26.COV2.S vaccination and SARS-CoV-2 variants. The overall study: Among those in the COV1001 Ad26.COV2.S trial arm was the donor.

Study-wide findings and caveats: People who got the vaccine or the placebo had similar non-spike TCR breadth. Quantification of TCR breadth and depth may have yielded underestimates of total T cell responses.

Some clones are missing from TCRdb's copy, which holds only in-frame ones; the method was immunoSEQ multiplex PCR. The sample has about 320,000 clones; around 85% are singletons. Trimming stripped 0 bases from V and 3 bases from J, with 15 bases between. This CDR3 contains 16 residues. The V gene's germline CDR1 is MNHEY and CDR2 SMNVEV (reference sequence). Treatment in this sample: 19 received Ad26.COV2.S at low or high dose, single or two shots; 5 received placebo; per-sample allocation not given. Following the first vaccine or placebo injection, samples were taken on day 63. The sequences come from peripheral blood, collected in a trial of Ad26.COV2.S vaccine versus placebo. The V call is TRBV27, the J call TRBJ2-7; D gene unclear. The sequence came from a person aged 18-65 years who received the Ad26.COV2.S COVID-19 vaccine or a placebo. The CDR3 protein is CASSLSSRVQRYEQYF. In DNA form, the CDR3 reads TGTGCCAGCAGTTTATCTTCTCGAGTCCAGCGCTACGAGCAGTACTTC.